Following are 6 T cell receptor beta chains from one sample sequenced in a study of blood T cells in healthy people across ages (dated by TCRdb to the mid-2010s). Library preparation was by 5' RACE. A second PCR of roughly 6 to 11 cycles was run with a J-beta primer mix and a sample-barcoded 5' primer. Starting from the raw public reads, TCRdb applied fastp trimming at Q25, assembled clones with MiXCR and retained in-frame beta chains. Records with the same CDR3 protein are collapsed into one entry carrying the most frequent genes and DNA. A total of around 1,900,000 distinct CDR3 sequences appear in this sample, roughly 43% of them only once. Approximately 22% of the sample goes to the ten largest clones. The sample consisted of blood. The receptor source for this set is a human donor in good health.

The genes are TRBV5-1 and TRBJ2-5, with D perhaps matching TRBD2 (7 bases). The V end was cut by 4 bases, the J end by 5 bases, with 24 bases between. Germline V gives CDR1 SGHRS, CDR2 YFSETQ. CDR3 size: 17 residues. CDR3 loop: CASSPPDFAGAGETQYF. CDR3 in DNA: TGCGCCAGCAGCCCCCCCGACTTTGCGGGGGCGGGGGAGACCCAGTACTTC. Using reference TRBV5-1 and TRBJ2-5 for the parts outside the CDR3, the full variable domain is KAGVTQTPRYLIKTRGQQVTLSCSPISGHRSVSWYQQTPGQGLQFLFEYFSETQRNKGNFPGRFSGRQFSNSRSEMNVSTLELGDSALYLCASSPPDFAGAGETQYFGPGTRLLVL.

Only one count was recorded for this clonotype. The junction does not match germline at one end; this may be a read error. The chain combines TRBV6-1 with TRBJ2-7; 8 bases align to TRBD1. Germline CDR1 reads MNHNS; CDR2 reads SASEGT. This CDR3 region has 14 residues. As DNA, the CDR3 is TGTGCCAGCAGTACGTCACAGGGGGGCTACGAGCAGCACTTC. It yields the protein CASSTSQGGYEQHF.

Only a few counts were recorded for this clonotype. The gene calls are TRBV29-1 and TRBJ1-2; 8 bases match TRBD1. The CDR3 loop spans 12 amino acids. V shed 6 bases and J 2 bases; nucleotides not matched to a gene: 2. CDR1 is SQVTM, CDR2 ANQGSEA, per germline. DNA for the CDR3: TGCAGCGTACAGGGGGAGAACTATGGCTACACCTTC. Protein sequence: CSVQGENYGYTF. The full variable domain, its missing parts supplied by reference TRBV29-1 and TRBJ1-2, is SAVISQKPSRDICQRGTSLTIQCQVDSQVTMMFWYRQQPGQSLTLIATANQGSEATYESGFVIDKFPISRPNLTFSTLTVSNMSPEDSSIYLCSVQGENYGYTFGSGTRLTVV.

The genes are TRBV6-1 and TRBJ2-5; 7 bases fit TRBD2. Germline V gene data show CDR1 as MNHNS and CDR2 as SASEGT. The CDR3 loop spans 16 amino acids. V shed 1 base, J shed 6 bases, and the junction held 11 bases outside the gene matches. For the CDR3, the DNA is TGTGCCAGCAGTGAAGGGGTAGCGGGTGTGGTAAAGACCCAGTACTTC. Protein product: CASSEGVAGVVKTQYF.

The chain combines TRBV6-5 with TRBJ1-6; TRBD1 might be the D (6 bases). Germline V lookup: CDR1 MNHEY, CDR2 SVGAGI. Deletions cut 2 bases from V and 7 bases from J, with 15 bases between. The CDR3 covers 16 residues. CDR3 coding DNA: TGTGCCAGCAGTTACCGCGCAGGGGCAATCAATTCACCCCTCCACTTT. Protein product: CASSYRAGAINSPLHF.

The rearrangement uses TRBV15 and TRBJ2-1; D not certain. This CDR3 is 13 amino acids long. Trimming removed 1 base from V and 7 bases from J, with 8 bases in between. Germline lookup yields CDR1 LNHNV and CDR2 YYDKDF (reference sequence). As DNA, the CDR3 is TGTGCCACCAGCAGAGTGTATGGGAATGAGCAGTTCTTC. Its protein is CATSRVYGNEQFF.